The clone carrying this T cell receptor (beta chain) has a single count. Its antigen is currently unknown. This specimen comes from a study of B cell selection in AIRE deficiency. Overall study findings and caveats: Of some 4,000 shared Treg TCRbeta sequences, 25% to 40% were healthy-only, just under 9.5% patient-only. Shared Treg sequences were biased toward short CDR3s with few non-templated nucleotide insertions. Patient Tconv and Treg cells showed healthy-like TCRBV usage, CDR3 length, diversity.

In germline, CDR1 is MNHEY, CDR2 SMNVEV (reference sequence). The CDR3 is 15 residues long. V lost 4 bases to trimming and J lost 2 bases, with 14 bases between them. The regulatory T cell sort gate was CD4+CD25hiCD127low/negative. In the authors' methods: Approximately 5.7x10^4 patient and 9.56x10^4 healthy donor TCRbeta sequences came from Tregs. The protocol was immunoSEQ multiplex PCR, while the TCRdb copy is restricted to in-frame clones and leaves out a portion. Clonal size and the V and J genes are those of that table, whereas D and trimming came from the DNA. Among tens of thousands of clones listed, 80% to 95% were seen once.

What was sequenced was CD4+CD25+ Tregs sorted from PBMCs. The J gene is TRBJ1-1, the V gene TRBV27; D unresolved. The source of this sequence is a human donor in good health. CDR3 nucleotides: TGTGCCAGCAGTTATCGGTCATTCCCAAACACTGAAGCTTTCTTT. Its protein product is CASSYRSFPNTEAFF.